One sample yielded the 13 T cell receptor beta chains listed below, sequenced in a study of human T cells and chemical hapten exposure. MiXCR, applied by TCRdb to the RACE reads, yields one record per CDR3 protein. The table records roughly 100,000 distinct CDR3 sequences, 9.3% of them present only once. The time point: patch test 2, 6 weeks after DPC sensitization. Treatment denoted: therapeutic diphenylcyclopropenone sensitization with weekly scalp DPC. Material: whole blood, obtained in connection with sensitization to the hapten diphenylcyclopropenone (DPC). These TCRs come from a woman in her thirties or forties with alopecia areata. Some clones in this sample may be carry-over from other donors' samples.

Concerning this clonotype: The junction and the germline gene differ at one end; a read error may be behind it. This chain links TRBV4-3 with TRBJ2-6; 7 bases fit TRBD1. From germline, CDR1 is LGHNA and CDR2 YSLEER. The CDR3 totals 16 residues. The CDR3 region is CASSEETGIGANVLTF. The CDR3 region has the DNA TGCGCCAGCAGCGAAGAGACAGGGATAGGGGCCAACGTCCTGACTTTC.

The chain carries TRBV20-1 and TRBJ2-1; TRBD2 aligns across 8 bases. The CDR3 runs to 15 residues. With 0 bases clipped from V and 14 bases from J, the junction kept 15 bases outside the gene matches. The germline CDR1 and CDR2 sequences are DFQATT and SNEGSKA (reference sequence). The CDR3 region is CSARDRVAGSSGEFF. The CDR3, as DNA: TGCAGTGCTAGAGATAGGGTAGCGGGATCCTCCGGGGAGTTCTTC.

This clonotype was found many times. The genes are TRBV6-1 and TRBJ1-5, with D possibly TRBD1 on 6 matching bases. Germline-derived CDR1 and CDR2 are MNHNS and SASEGT. V was trimmed by 8 bases and J by 4 bases, leaving 24 bases between them. CDR3 length: 17 amino acids. Here the CDR3 DNA reads TGTGCCAGCGGTACAAAGATAAGGTCACAGGGTAATCAGCCCCAGCATTTT. It is translated as CASGTKIRSQGNQPQHF.

Points on this clonotype: Sequence at one end of the junction differs from germline and may be a read error. This chain connects TRBV18 to TRBJ2-3, with D perhaps TRBD1 (6 bases). Germline CDR1 and CDR2: KGHSH and LQKENI. This CDR3 has 15 amino acids. CDR3 DNA sequence: TGTGCCAGCTCACCGACGACAGGCAGCATAGATACGCAGTATTTT. Its translation: CASSPTTGSIDTQYF.

The rearrangement joins TRBV20-1 to TRBJ1-1; tentative D call: TRBD1 (6 bases). The CDR3 is 15 residues long. V lost 5 bases, J lost 1 base, and 17 bases lay in between. Germline CDR1 and CDR2: DFQATT and SNEGSKA (reference sequence). CDR3 in amino acids: CSAPRGGLANTEAFF. CDR3 in DNA: TGCAGTGCTCCGAGGGGGGGCCTGGCGAACACTGAAGCTTTCTTT.

This clonotype was picked up a small number of times. This rearrangement joins TRBV7-2 to TRBJ2-2; D remains unclear. The CDR3 runs to 12 residues. Trimming cost V 1 base and J 7 bases, with 4 bases left between them. The germline V gene has CDR1 SGHTA and CDR2 FQGNSA. The CDR3 sequence: CASSLDVGELFF. The DNA for the CDR3 is TGTGCCAGCAGCTTAGACGTCGGGGAGCTGTTTTTT.

This clonotype was observed at least ten times. The CDR3 region is CSAPRSAANTGELFF. In nucleotides, the CDR3 is TGCAGTGCCCCTAGGAGCGCTGCGAACACCGGGGAGCTGTTTTTT. This chain joins TRBV20-1 and TRBJ2-2; D unclear. Trimming took off 6 bases at V and 0 bases at J, with 14 bases between the two ends. Germline CDR1 and CDR2: DFQATT and SNEGSKA (reference sequence). The CDR3 runs to 15 residues.

The rearrangement uses TRBV5-8 and TRBJ2-2, with D possibly being TRBD1 (6 bases). V was pared by 0 bases and J by 5 bases, with 11 bases between. CDR3 length: 15 amino acids. Germline loops: CDR1 SGHTS, CDR2 YDEGEE. CDR3 protein: CASSLATTGTGELFF. The CDR3 DNA is TGTGCCAGCAGCTTGGCTACGACAGGAACCGGGGAGCTGTTTTTT.

The J gene is TRBJ1-1, the V gene TRBV5-1; D perhaps matches TRBD1 (5 bases). Germline V lookup: CDR1 SGHRS, CDR2 YFSETQ. The V end lost 4 bases, the J end lost 5 bases, and 15 bases lay between the germline ends. This CDR3 contains 14 residues. The CDR3 region is CASSRGVEGTEAFF. The CDR3 DNA follows: TGCGCCAGCAGCCGTGGGGTGGAGGGGACTGAAGCTTTCTTT.

V gene TRBV21-1 combines with J gene TRBJ2-7; the DNA was not compared with TRBD1, the D call given in the table. TRBV21-1 counts as a pseudogene. The CDR3 is 16 residues long. The CDR3 region is CASSKKAGAPSYEQYF. The CDR3 nucleotides read TGTGCCAGCAGCAAGAAAGCTGGCGCCCCGTCCTACGAGCAGTACTTC.

Ten or more counts support this clonotype. The gene calls are TRBV11-2 and TRBJ2-5; perhaps D is TRBD1 or TRBD2 (5 bases each). V lost 5 bases and J 5 bases, leaving 12 bases between the germline ends. CDR1 and CDR2 (germline): SGHAT, FQNNGV. The CDR3 contains 13 residues. Written as DNA, the CDR3 is TGTGCCAGCAGCCCCGGGACCTTGGAGACCCAGTACTTC. Translating gives CASSPGTLETQYF.

This clonotype has more than one count but fewer than ten. This rearrangement joins TRBV29-1 to TRBJ2-5; 7 bases map to TRBD1. J gave up 1 base and V 7 bases, and 6 bases lay outside the gene matches. In germline, CDR1 is SQVTM, CDR2 ANQGSEA. This CDR3 is built from 13 residues. Here the CDR3 reads CSAVKGAQETQYF. The CDR3 region has the DNA TGCAGCGCCGTCAAGGGGGCCCAAGAGACCCAGTACTTC.

Comment on this clonotype: This may arise from a read error, as a much more abundant clone is one base away. The CDR3, as DNA: TGTGCCAGCAGCTTAGTTGCGAACACCGGGGAGCTGTTTTTT. Its protein product is CASSLVANTGELFF. The chain has TRBV7-2 and TRBJ2-2; D not resolved. Trimming cost V 1 base and J 0 bases, with 3 bases left between them. CDR3 length equals 14 residues. Per the germline V gene, CDR1 is SGHTA and CDR2 is FQGNSA.